This T cell receptor (beta chain) came from a study of cytomegalovirus exposure and HLA in healthy donors. While the first cohort had 600 to 800 subjects, the donors belonged to the separate validation cohort of fewer than 150 subjects. Study results and limitations: Specificity of a few CMV-associated chains for CMV antigens was verified in vitro. Cytomegalovirus association was assigned to approximately 180 TCR beta chains.

About this clone itself: Its specificity is not known.

Some clones are missing from TCRdb's copy, which holds only in-frame ones; the method was immunoSEQ multiplex PCR. In the table there are under 250,000 clones, approximately 90% of which are singletons. This receptor was obtained from a young man in good health and CMV-seronegative. Sequenced input: PBMCs.

For the CDR3, the DNA is TGTGCCAGCAGCTTGCAGGGGGCGAGTTATGAAAAACTGTTTTTT. Residues: CASSLQGASYEKLFF. The gene calls are TRBV5-4 and TRBJ1-4; 8 bases fit TRBD1. This CDR3 is built from 15 residues. Germline V gene lookup returns CDR1 SGHNT and CDR2 YYREEE (reference sequence). The V segment lost 1 base and the J segment 6 bases; nucleotides outside the gene matches: 5.